These 26 T cell receptor beta chains share one sample of origin, sequenced in a study of T cells in tumors after PD-1 blockade. Sequencing used immunoSEQ multiplex PCR; TCRdb keeps in-frame clones, though not all of them. The sample holds roughly 59,000 clones; roughly 77% are singletons and the top ten take about an eighth. The starting material was PBMCs, obtained before anti-PD-1 treatment. These receptors all stem from a human donor with basal cell carcinoma.

The chain employs TRBV5-1 and TRBJ1-3; D perhaps matches TRBD1 (6 bases). The germline V gene has CDR1 SGHRS and CDR2 YFSETQ. Trimming stripped 6 bases from V and 2 bases from J, with 12 bases between. The CDR3 runs 14 residues. CDR3 nucleotides: TGCGCCAGCATGGCGGGGGCGACTGGAAACACCATATATTTT. Encoded protein: CASMAGATGNTIYF. Supplemented by reference TRBV5-1 and TRBJ1-3, the full variable domain reads KAGVTQTPRYLIKTRGQQVTLSCSPISGHRSVSWYQQTPGQGLQFLFEYFSETQRNKGNFPGRFSGRQFSNSRSEMNVSTLELGDSALYLCASMAGATGNTIYFGEGSWLTVV.

The chain employs TRBV18 and TRBJ2-1; D gene ambiguous. The V and J ends lost 3 bases and 5 bases respectively, with 17 bases between them. The germline CDR1 and CDR2 sequences are KGHSH and LQKENI. The CDR3 is made up of 16 amino acids. The CDR3 loop reads CASSPLGVGGNNEQFF. CDR3 bases: TGTGCCAGCTCACCGCTTGGGGTCGGTGGCAACAATGAGCAGTTCTTC.

The rearrangement links TRBV19 to TRBJ1-2; the D gene is possibly TRBD1 (5 bases). Looked up from germline, CDR1 is LNHDA and CDR2 is SQIVND (reference sequence). The germline V and J ends were trimmed by 7 bases and 2 bases, with 17 bases remaining between them. The CDR3 is 15 residues long. The CDR3 nucleotides are TGTGCCAGTATTGAATCGGGCAGGGACAACTATGGCTACACCTTC. Protein product: CASIESGRDNYGYTF.

In DNA, the CDR3 is TGTGCCAGCAGCCGGGACGTCGGGACCCAGTACTTC. Encoded protein: CASSRDVGTQYF. The rearrangement uses TRBV6-2 or TRBV6-3 and TRBJ2-5; D might be TRBD1 or TRBD2, each matching 5 bases. Germline CDR1 is MNHEY and CDR2 is SVGEGT. The ends were cut back, 6 bases at V and 7 bases at J, with 12 bases in the middle. The CDR3 runs to 12 residues.

This clone appeared a few times. This chain connects TRBV5-8 to TRBJ1-1; 8 bases are shared with TRBD1. V was pared by 0 bases and J by 3 bases, with 7 bases of the junction left unmatched. Germline CDR1 reads SGHTS; CDR2 reads YDEGEE. The CDR3 loop spans 16 amino acids. CDR3 in amino acids: CASSLGVQGVDTEAFF. The CDR3 coding sequence is TGTGCCAGCAGCTTGGGGGTACAGGGGGTCGACACTGAAGCTTTCTTT.

This clone was observed a few times. This chain joins TRBV3-1 (or the pseudogene TRBV3-2) and TRBJ2-7, with D maybe TRBD1 (5 bases). V shed 0 bases and J shed 3 bases, with 9 bases lying between them. Germline V gene sequence: CDR1 LGHDT, CDR2 YNNKEL (reference sequence). This CDR3 contains 14 residues. In DNA form, the CDR3 reads TGTGCCAGCAGCCAAGAGGGGCGGATCTACGAGCAGTACTTC. Its translation is CASSQEGRIYEQYF.

The V and J genes are TRBV5-1 and TRBJ1-4; weak D call: TRBD1 (5 bases). The germline V gene encodes CDR1 SGHRS and CDR2 YFSETQ. The CDR3 spans 13 residues. Between the trimmed V and J ends, which lost 2 bases and 7 bases, there was a span of 9 bases. The CDR3 nucleotides are TGCGCCAGCAGCTTAGGGACGGGTGAAAAACTGTTTTTT. As protein: CASSLGTGEKLFF.

Regarding this clone: The junction differs from germline at one of its ends, possibly a read error. The rearrangement joins TRBV7-7 to TRBJ2-5; either TRBD1 or TRBD2 may supply D (6 bases each). CDR3 length: 16 amino acids. Germline V CDR1 and CDR2: SSHAT, FNYEAQ (reference sequence). The DNA of the CDR3 is TGTGCTAGCAGCTTGGAGGGGGGAAGAGTCCAAGAGACCCAGTACTTC. Translated, it gives CASSLEGGRVQETQYF. Filled out from reference TRBV7-7 and TRBJ2-5, the complete variable domain reads GAGVSQSPRYKVTKRGQDVTLRCDPISSHATLYWYQQALGQGPEFLTYFNYEAQPDKSGLPSDRFSAERPEGSISTLTIQRTEQRDSAMYRCASSLEGGRVQETQYFGPGTRLLVL.

V gene TRBV25-1 combines with J gene TRBJ2-5; TRBD2 agrees at 14 bases. The CDR3 consists of 16 residues. Unmatched junction bases numbered 4, after V lost 4 bases and J lost 3 bases. Germline V gene data show CDR1 as MGHDK and CDR2 as SYGVNS. The CDR3 here is CASSVGLAGAKETQYF. For the CDR3, the DNA is TGTGCCAGCAGTGTGGGACTAGCGGGGGCCAAAGAGACCCAGTACTTC.

In its sample, this clone was seen a few times. The genes are TRBV7-9 and TRBJ1-2; TRBD1 matches at 11 bases. Looked up from germline, CDR1 is SEHNR and CDR2 is FQNEAQ (reference sequence). With 6 bases clipped from V and 4 bases from J, the junction kept 7 bases outside the gene matches. The CDR3 runs 15 residues. CDR3 in DNA: TGTGCCAGCAGTAACTGGACAGGGGGCTTCTATGGCTACACCTTC. Its protein is CASSNWTGGFYGYTF.

This chain links TRBV27 with TRBJ1-6, with D uncertain. The CDR3 has 15 amino acids. The V end lost 6 bases, the J end lost 7 bases, and 16 bases lay between the germline ends. Germline V gene data show CDR1 as MNHEY and CDR2 as SMNVEV (reference sequence). The CDR3 DNA follows: TGTGCCAGCAGGTCGATAGCCCCTTTGAATTCACCCCTCCACTTT. It translates to CASRSIAPLNSPLHF.

The chain is built from TRBV6-5 and TRBJ1-2, with 7 bases fitting TRBD1. CDR1 is MNHEY and CDR2 is SVGAGI in the germline V gene. J gave up 8 bases and V 3 bases, and 9 bases lay outside the gene matches. The CDR3 consists of 14 residues. CDR3 coding DNA: TGTGCCAGCAGTTATGACAGGGTATATGGAGGCTACACCTTC. Translated: CASSYDRVYGGYTF.

By sample fraction, this clone is medium-sized. V and J are TRBV6-1 and TRBJ1-5; D is ambiguous. CDR1 is MNHNS, CDR2 SASEGT, per germline. The CDR3 is 14 residues long. Trimming shortened V by 0 bases and J by 5 bases, and 8 bases separated the two germline ends. The CDR3 region is CASSEAQGYQPQHF. As DNA, the CDR3 is TGTGCCAGCAGTGAAGCCCAAGGCTATCAGCCCCAGCATTTT.

To note about this clone: Other DNA variants within this sample encode the same CDR3. This chain uses TRBV27 with TRBJ1-1; the D gene is possibly TRBD1 (6 bases). The V end lost 3 bases, the J end lost 4 bases, and 9 bases lay between the germline ends. Germline V lookup: CDR1 MNHEY, CDR2 SMNVEV (reference sequence). The CDR3 extends over 13 amino acids. The CDR3 loop is CASSLRGGTEAFF. The DNA of the CDR3 is TGTGCCAGCAGTTTGAGAGGGGGCACTGAAGCTTTCTTT.

The chain is built from TRBV14 and TRBJ1-2; the D is unclear. The CDR3 spans 13 residues. The germline CDR1 and CDR2 sequences are SGHDN and FVKESK. Trimming took off 4 bases at V and 7 bases at J, with 13 bases between the two ends. The chain's CDR3 is CASSPGSMGGYTF. The CDR3 bases are TGTGCCAGCAGCCCCGGGTCAATGGGTGGCTACACCTTC.

V usage is TRBV19 and J usage is TRBJ1-1; D not certain. V lost 3 bases to trimming and J lost 4 bases, with 6 bases between them. The CDR3 contains 12 residues. Germline CDR1 and CDR2: LNHDA and SQIVND (reference sequence). CDR3 sequence: CASSIQSTEAFF. The CDR3 nucleotides read TGTGCCAGTAGTATCCAGAGCACTGAAGCTTTCTTT.

The chain combines TRBV6-5 with TRBJ1-2; 9 nucleotides align to TRBD1. Per the germline V gene, CDR1 is MNHEY and CDR2 is SVGAGI. The CDR3 totals 15 residues. After removal of 6 bases from V and 8 bases from J, the junction contained 13 bases not matched to a gene. The CDR3 DNA follows: TGTGCCAGCAGGAAGTTCGTACAGGGGGCGGAGGGCTACACCTTC. Translated, it gives CASRKFVQGAEGYTF.

This clone has a count of ten or more. The rearrangement links TRBV9 to TRBJ1-6, with a tentative D call TRBD1 (5 bases). The germline V gene has CDR1 SGDLS and CDR2 YYNGEE. The CDR3 runs 16 residues. Trimming took off 4 bases at V and 5 bases at J, with 16 bases between the two ends. CDR3 protein: CASSIGTAADNSPLHF. The CDR3 DNA sequence: TGTGCCAGCAGCATCGGGACCGCAGCGGATAATTCACCCCTCCACTTT. Supplemented by reference TRBV9 and TRBJ1-6, the full variable domain reads DSGVTQTPKHLITATGQRVTLRCSPRSGDLSVYWYQQSLDQGLQFLIQYYNGEERAKGNILERFSAQQFPDLHSELNLSSLELGDSALYFCASSIGTAADNSPLHFGNGTRLTVT.

CDR3 in DNA: TGCAGCGTTGGTAGCGGGGGTTACAATGAGCAGTTCTTC. Translating gives CSVGSGGYNEQFF. The rearrangement links TRBV29-1 to TRBJ2-1, with 9 positions matching TRBD2. The CDR3 has 13 residues. Germline CDR1 reads SQVTM; CDR2 reads ANQGSEA. V trimming: 4 bases; J trimming: 4 bases; junction bases outside the gene matches: 2.

In regard to this clone: One end of the junction does not line up with germline, which may come from a read error. The J gene is TRBJ1-6, the V gene TRBV20-1, with 7 bases aligning to TRBD1. Germline values: CDR1 DFQATT, CDR2 SNEGSKA (reference sequence). The CDR3 totals 14 residues. DNA of the CDR3: TGCAGTACTAGTCCGACAGGGTCTAATTCACCCCTCCACTTT. Translation: CSTSPTGSNSPLHF.

The gene calls are TRBV4-2 and TRBJ2-1; a weak D match, TRBD2 (6 bases). Germline CDR1 reads LGHNA; CDR2 reads YNFKEQ. V was pared by 0 bases and J by 0 bases, with 12 bases between. CDR3 length: 17 amino acids. CDR3 protein: CASSQEKAGSSYNEQFF. As DNA, the CDR3 is TGTGCCAGCAGCCAAGAGAAGGCGGGGAGCTCCTACAATGAGCAGTTCTTC.

The chain carries TRBV7-8 and TRBJ1-1; 8 positions agree with TRBD1. The CDR3 extends over 16 amino acids. From germline, CDR1 is SGHVS and CDR2 FQNEAQ. Unmatched junction bases numbered 8, after V lost 5 bases and J lost 0 bases. The CDR3 region is CASSPGQGSLNTEAFF. CDR3 in DNA: TGTGCCAGCAGCCCCGGACAGGGTTCCTTGAACACTGAAGCTTTCTTT.

This clone was detected only once. The chain is built from TRBV6-4 and TRBJ2-1; TRBD1 is a possible D gene (5 bases). V was pared by 2 bases and J by 0 bases, with 14 bases between. This CDR3 has 17 amino acids. Germline V gene data show CDR1 as MRHNA and CDR2 as SNTAGT. The chain's CDR3 is CASSDPRQQSSYNEQFF. The CDR3, as DNA: TGTGCCAGCAGTGACCCCCGACAGCAAAGCTCCTACAATGAGCAGTTCTTC.

The rearrangement uses TRBV5-6 and TRBJ2-2, with D perhaps TRBD2 (7 bases). V lost 4 bases, J lost 5 bases, and 12 bases lay in between. This CDR3 is 14 amino acids long. CDR1 SGHDT and CDR2 YYEEEE come from the germline V gene. The CDR3 is CASSQGGGTGELFF. Here the CDR3 DNA reads TGTGCCAGCAGCCAAGGGGGGGGGACCGGGGAGCTGTTTTTT.

The table lists this clone with a count of one. The chain employs TRBV6-4 and TRBJ1-6; TRBD1 is a possible D gene (5 bases). The CDR3 runs to 14 residues. V lost 3 bases and J 7 bases, leaving 10 bases between the germline ends. CDR1 is MRHNA, CDR2 SNTAGT, per germline. The CDR3 here is CASSEGRANSPLHF. In DNA form, the CDR3 reads TGTGCCAGCAGTGAAGGCAGGGCAAATTCACCCCTCCACTTT.

Comments on this clone: Distinct nucleotide sequences in the sample also encode this CDR3. This sequence joins TRBV9 and TRBJ1-1; D ambiguous. Germline values: CDR1 SGDLS, CDR2 YYNGEE. The CDR3 runs to 13 residues. Trimming pared 1 base from V and 0 bases from J, leaving 4 bases between. The CDR3 spells CASSVSLNTEAFF. The CDR3 DNA is TGTGCCAGCAGCGTATCGTTGAACACTGAAGCTTTCTTT.